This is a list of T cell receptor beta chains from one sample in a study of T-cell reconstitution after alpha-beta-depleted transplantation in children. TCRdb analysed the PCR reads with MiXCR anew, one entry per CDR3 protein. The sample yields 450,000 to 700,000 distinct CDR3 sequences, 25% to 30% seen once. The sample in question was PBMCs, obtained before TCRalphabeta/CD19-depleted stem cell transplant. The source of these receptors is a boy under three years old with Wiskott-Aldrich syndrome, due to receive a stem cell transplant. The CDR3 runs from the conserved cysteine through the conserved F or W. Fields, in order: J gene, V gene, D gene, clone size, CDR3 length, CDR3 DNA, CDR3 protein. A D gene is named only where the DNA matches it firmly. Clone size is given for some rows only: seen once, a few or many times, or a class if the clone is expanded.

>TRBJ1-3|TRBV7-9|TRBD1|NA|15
TGTGCCAGCGGGCCGACAGGGGGCAGCGGGAACACCATATATTTT
CASGPTGGSGNTIYF
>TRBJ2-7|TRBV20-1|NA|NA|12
TGCAGTGCCGATGACTCCTCCTACGAGCAGTACTTC
CSADDSSYEQYF
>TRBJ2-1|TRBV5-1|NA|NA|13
TGCGCCAGCAGCCCTAGGACTGTCAATGAGCAGTTCTTC
CASSPRTVNEQFF
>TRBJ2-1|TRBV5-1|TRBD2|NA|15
TGCGCCAGCAGCTTGTTGGCTAGCGGGAGGAGGGAGCAGTTCTTC
CASSLLASGRREQFF
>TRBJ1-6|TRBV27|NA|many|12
TGTGCCAGCAGTTTTCTTAATTCACCCCTCCACTTT
CASSFLNSPLHF
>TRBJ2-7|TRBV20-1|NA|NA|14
TGCAGTGCTAGAGATTGGGGACGGATATACGAGCAGTACTTC
CSARDWGRIYEQYF
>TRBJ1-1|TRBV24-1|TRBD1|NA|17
TGTGCCAGCGGGACAGGAGCTTTGCGGACCATGAACACTGAAGCTTTCTTT
CASGTGALRTMNTEAFF
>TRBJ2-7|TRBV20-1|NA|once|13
TGCAGTGCTCGCCGGGATGCAACCTACGAGCAGTACTTC
CSARRDATYEQYF
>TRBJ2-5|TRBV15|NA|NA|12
TGTGCCACCGGGAGCGGAGGGGAGACCCAGTACTTC
CATGSGGETQYF
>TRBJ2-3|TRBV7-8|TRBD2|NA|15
TGTGCCAGCAGCCTTAGCGGGAGGGTCACAGATACGCAGTATTTT
CASSLSGRVTDTQYF
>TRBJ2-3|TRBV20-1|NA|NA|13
TGCAGTGCTGGGTTGCGAGGCACAGATACGCAGTATTTT
CSAGLRGTDTQYF
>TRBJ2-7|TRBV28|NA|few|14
TGTGCCAGCAGTTTAGGGGGCCGACTCTACGAGCAGTACTTC
CASSLGGRLYEQYF
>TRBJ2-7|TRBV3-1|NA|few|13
TGTGCCAGCAGCCAAGTGGAAGGGTTCGAGCAGTACTTC
CASSQVEGFEQYF
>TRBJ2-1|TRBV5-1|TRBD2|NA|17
TGCGCCAGCAGCCTCCGGGCGCCTAGCGGGAATTACAATGAGCAGTTCTTC
CASSLRAPSGNYNEQFF
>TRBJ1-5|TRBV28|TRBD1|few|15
TGTGCCAGCAGTCCAGGGGGACAGGGACCTTGGCCCCAGCATTTT
CASSPGGQGPWPQHF
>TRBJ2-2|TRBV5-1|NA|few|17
TGCGCCAGCAGCCCAAATAGACCGGGACGAAGCACCGGGGAGCTGTTTTTT
CASSPNRPGRSTGELFF
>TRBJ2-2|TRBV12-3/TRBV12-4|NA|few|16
TGTGCCAGCAGTCCCGAGGGGTGGTATGGAACCGGGGAGCTGTTTTTT
CASSPEGWYGTGELFF
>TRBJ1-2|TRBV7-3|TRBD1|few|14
TGTGCCAGCAGCTTAAATGGGCAGGGGGATGGCTACACCTTC
CASSLNGQGDGYTF
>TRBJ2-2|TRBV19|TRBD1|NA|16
TGTGCCACCCGGGACAGGGGCTTCTCAAACACCGGGGAGCTGTTTTTT
CATRDRGFSNTGELFF
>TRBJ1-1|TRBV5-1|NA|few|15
TGCGCCAGCAGCCAGAATCGGGTGGGGAGGACTGAAGCTTTCTTT
CASSQNRVGRTEAFF
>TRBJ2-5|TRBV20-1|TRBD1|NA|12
TGCAGTGCTGGGACAGGGAAAGAGACCCAGTACTTC
CSAGTGKETQYF
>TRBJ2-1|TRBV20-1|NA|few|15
TGCAGTGCTAGAGATCGGGCTCGGACCCGTGTTGAGCAGTTCTTC
CSARDRARTRVEQFF
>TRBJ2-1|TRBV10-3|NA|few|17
TGTGCCATCAGTGAGTCGATTTTGTGGGGCCGGTACAATGAGCAGTTCTTC
CAISESILWGRYNEQFF
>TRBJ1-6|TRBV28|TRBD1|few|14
TGTGCCAGCAGTTCCCGGACAGGGTATTCACCCCTCCACTTT
CASSSRTGYSPLHF
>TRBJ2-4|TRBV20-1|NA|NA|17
TGCAGTGCTAGAGAGATGCACAGGGTTACCAAAGCGACTCAACAGTACTTC
CSAREMHRVTKATQQYF
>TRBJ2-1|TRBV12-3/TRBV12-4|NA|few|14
TGTGCTGTAAATTACGCTAGCGTAGCCAATGAGCAGTTCTTC
CAVNYASVANEQFF
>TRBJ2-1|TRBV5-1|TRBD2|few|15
TGCGCCAGCAGCCTTGGACTAGCGGGAGGAAGTGAGCAGTTCTTC
CASSLGLAGGSEQFF
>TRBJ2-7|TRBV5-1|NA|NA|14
TGCGCCAGCAGCAGGGGGGGGGACGGGTACGAGCAGTACTTC
CASSRGGDGYEQYF
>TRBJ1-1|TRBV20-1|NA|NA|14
TGCAGTGCTAGACAAGCAGGGTCGAACACTGAAGCTTTCTTT
CSARQAGSNTEAFF
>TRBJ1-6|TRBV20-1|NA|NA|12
TGCAGTGCTCCAACAGGGAATTCACCCCTCCACTTT
CSAPTGNSPLHF
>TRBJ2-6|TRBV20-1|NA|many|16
TGCAGTGCCGCGGAGTCCCAACGCTCTGGGGCCAACGTCCTGACTTTC
CSAAESQRSGANVLTF
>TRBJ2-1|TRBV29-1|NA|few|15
TGCAGCGTTGAAACCCTAGCAATCGCAACCAATGAGCAGTTCTTC
CSVETLAIATNEQFF
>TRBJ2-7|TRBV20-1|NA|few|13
TGCAGTGCTAGACTTCAGGGATCCTACGAGCAGTACTTC
CSARLQGSYEQYF
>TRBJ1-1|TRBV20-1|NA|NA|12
TGCAGTGCTAGGCCACAGATCACTGAAGCTTTCTTT
CSARPQITEAFF
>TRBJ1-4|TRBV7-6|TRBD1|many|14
TGTGCCAGCAGCGCCGGGACAGGGAGCGAAAAACTGTTTTTT
CASSAGTGSEKLFF
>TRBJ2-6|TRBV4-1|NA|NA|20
TGCGCCAGCACCCTCCTCTTGATACCGGGACTGCCCTCTGGGGCCAACGTCCTGACTTTC
CASTLLLIPGLPSGANVLTF
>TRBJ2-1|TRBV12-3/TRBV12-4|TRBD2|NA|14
TGTGCCAGCAGGGGACTAGCGGAGATCAATGAGCAGTTCTTC
CASRGLAEINEQFF
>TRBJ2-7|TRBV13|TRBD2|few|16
TGTGCCAGCAGCACCACTAGCGGGAGGAGCTCCTACGAGCAGTACTTC
CASSTTSGRSSYEQYF
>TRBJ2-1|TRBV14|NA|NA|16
TGTGCCAGCAGCCAAGATTTGGGGTTCGGTACTAATGAGCAGTTCTTC
CASSQDLGFGTNEQFF